This TCR beta chain appears in the sequencing data of a study of T-cell reconstitution after alpha-beta-depleted transplantation in children. Study findings and constraints: Several hundred expanded graft clones reportedly gave rise to the alpha-beta T cells present about two months after transplant.

Preparation of the TCRbeta library involved a method that used unique molecular identifiers. TCRdb re-called the PCR reads with MiXCR, one entry per CDR3 protein. The sample records roughly 300,000 distinct CDR3 sequences, approximately 10% being singletons. In the case of this clonotype: The antigen remains unidentified.

Germline lookup yields CDR1 SGHNT and CDR2 YYREEE (reference sequence). The CDR3 consists of 14 residues. Trimming stripped 0 bases from V and 4 bases from J, with 7 bases between. The rearrangement links TRBV5-4 to TRBJ2-2; D gene ambiguous. The sequence was obtained from a male patient aged 2-10 years who had a stem cell transplant for chronic granulomatous disease, so the T cells may come from the graft donor. Here the sequenced sample was peripheral blood, taken 180 days after TCRalphabeta/CD19-depleted stem cell transplant. The CDR3 DNA sequence: TGTGCCAGCAGCTTGGATCCTGGCACCGGGGAGCTGTTTTTT. Translating gives CASSLDPGTGELFF.